The clone carrying this T cell receptor beta chain was observed many times. The antigen is unknown. This specimen belongs to a study of CD8 T cells in ankylosing spondylitis. General study findings and limits: Earlier reports found some motif variants in synovial fluid and blood in reactive arthritis. Reported data indicate significant enrichment of disease-linked clones within matched ankylosing spondylitis synovial fluid. Apparently characteristic of ankylosing spondylitis blood was a TCR beta motif (fewer than 10 highly homologous variants).

Researchers built TCR beta libraries using quantitative 5'-RACE with molecular barcodes. TCRdb reanalysed the 5' RACE reads using MiXCR and keeps one entry per CDR3 protein. The sample comprises more than 500,000 distinct CDR3 sequences, approximately 5% of which are singletons, and 3% to 4% rests with the top ten. Trimming removed 3 bases from V and 5 bases from J; junction bases left unmatched: 9. The CDR3 spans 16 residues. Per germline, CDR1 MGHDK and CDR2 SYGVNS. The sample was blood, either unsorted or a sorted T cell fraction (not recorded which). J is TRBJ1-4 and V is TRBV25-1; 7 positions match TRBD1. The TCR comes from a male donor with ankylosing spondylitis. The CDR3 region is CASSEGRAGGNEKLFF. Written as DNA, the CDR3 is TGTGCCAGCAGTGAGGGGAGGGCAGGGGGAAATGAAAAACTGTTTTTT.